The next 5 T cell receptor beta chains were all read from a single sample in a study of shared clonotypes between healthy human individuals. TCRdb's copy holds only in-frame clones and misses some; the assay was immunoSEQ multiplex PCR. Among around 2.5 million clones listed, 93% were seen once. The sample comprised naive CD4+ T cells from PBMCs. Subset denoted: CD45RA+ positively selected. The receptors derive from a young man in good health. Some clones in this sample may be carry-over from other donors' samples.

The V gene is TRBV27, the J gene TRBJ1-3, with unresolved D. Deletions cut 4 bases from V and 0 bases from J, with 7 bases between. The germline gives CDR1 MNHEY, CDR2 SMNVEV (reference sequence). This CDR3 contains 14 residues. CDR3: CASSSVSSGNTIYF. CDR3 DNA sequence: TGTGCCAGCAGTTCTGTCAGCTCTGGAAACACCATATATTTT.

CDR3 loop: CASSQEWFQYLGGRGDYNEQFF. The CDR3 DNA sequence: TGTGCCAGCAGCCAAGAATGGTTCCAGTACCTAGGGGGGCGGGGAGATTACAATGAGCAGTTCTTC. This chain links TRBV14 with TRBJ2-1; D may correspond to TRBD1 or TRBD2 (6 bases each). The CDR3 is made up of 22 amino acids. Deletions cut 0 bases from V and 4 bases from J, with 31 bases between. Germline loops: CDR1 SGHDN, CDR2 FVKESK. Full variable domain (outside the CDR3, taken from reference TRBV14 and TRBJ2-1): EAGVTQFPSHSVIEKGQTVTLRCDPISGHDNLYWYRRVMGKEIKFLLHFVKESKQDESGMPNNRFLAERTGGTYSTLKVQPAELEDSGVYFCASSQEWFQYLGGRGDYNEQFFGPGTRLTVL.

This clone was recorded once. The CDR3 spells CASSGGELDTQYF. The DNA of the CDR3 is TGTGCCAGCAGCGGCGGGGAGCTGGATACGCAGTATTTT. The chain links TRBV9 to TRBJ2-3; D perhaps matches TRBD2 (6 bases). There are 13 residues in the CDR3. Per the germline V gene, CDR1 is SGDLS and CDR2 is YYNGEE. V lost 3 bases, J lost 6 bases, and 11 bases lay in between.

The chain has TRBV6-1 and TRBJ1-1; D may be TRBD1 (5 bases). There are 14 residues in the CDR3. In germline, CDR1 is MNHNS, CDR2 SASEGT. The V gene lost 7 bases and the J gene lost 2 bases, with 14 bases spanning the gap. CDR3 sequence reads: CASTPNRDNTEAFF. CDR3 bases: TGTGCCAGCACCCCGAACCGGGACAACACTGAAGCTTTCTTT.

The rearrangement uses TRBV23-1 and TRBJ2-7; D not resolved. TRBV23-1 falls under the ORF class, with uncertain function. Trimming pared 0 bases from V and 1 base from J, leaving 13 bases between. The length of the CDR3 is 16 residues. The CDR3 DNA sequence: TGCGCCAGCAGTCAATCGGTAGAAGTGAGGTCCTACGAGCAGTACTTC. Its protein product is CASSQSVEVRSYEQYF.